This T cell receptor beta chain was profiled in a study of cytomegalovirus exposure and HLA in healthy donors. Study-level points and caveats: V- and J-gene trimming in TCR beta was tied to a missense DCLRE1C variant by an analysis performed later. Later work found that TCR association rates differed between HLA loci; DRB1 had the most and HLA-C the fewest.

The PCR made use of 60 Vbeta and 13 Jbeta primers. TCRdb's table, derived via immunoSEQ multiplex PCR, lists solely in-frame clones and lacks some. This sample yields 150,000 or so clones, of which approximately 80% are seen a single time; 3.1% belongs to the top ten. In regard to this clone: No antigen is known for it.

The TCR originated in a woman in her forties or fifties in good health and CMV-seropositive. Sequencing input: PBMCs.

CDR3 region: CASSPSLDEKLFF. CDR3 bases: TGTGCCAGCTCACCGAGTCTCGATGAAAAACTGTTTTTT. The chain is built from TRBV18 and TRBJ1-4; D ambiguous. The CDR3 has 13 amino acids. V was trimmed by 3 bases and J by 6 bases, leaving 8 bases between them. Per the germline V gene, CDR1 is KGHSH and CDR2 is LQKENI.